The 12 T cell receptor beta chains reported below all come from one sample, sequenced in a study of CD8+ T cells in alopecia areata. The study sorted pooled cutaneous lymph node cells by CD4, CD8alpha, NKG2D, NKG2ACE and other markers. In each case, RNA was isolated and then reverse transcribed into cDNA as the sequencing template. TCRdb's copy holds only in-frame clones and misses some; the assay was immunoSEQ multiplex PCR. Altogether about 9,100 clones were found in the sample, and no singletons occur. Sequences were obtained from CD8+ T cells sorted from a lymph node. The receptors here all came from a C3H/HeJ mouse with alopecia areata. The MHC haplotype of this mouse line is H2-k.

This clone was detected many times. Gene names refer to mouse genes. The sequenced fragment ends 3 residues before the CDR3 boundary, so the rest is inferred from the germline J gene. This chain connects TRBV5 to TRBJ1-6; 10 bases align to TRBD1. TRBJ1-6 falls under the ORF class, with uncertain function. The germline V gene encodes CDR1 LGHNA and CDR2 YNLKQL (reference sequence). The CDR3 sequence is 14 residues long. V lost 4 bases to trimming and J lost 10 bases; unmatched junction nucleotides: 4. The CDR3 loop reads CASSPRQGASPLYF. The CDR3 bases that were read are TGTGCCAGCAGCCCCCGACAGGGGGCCTCGCCC.

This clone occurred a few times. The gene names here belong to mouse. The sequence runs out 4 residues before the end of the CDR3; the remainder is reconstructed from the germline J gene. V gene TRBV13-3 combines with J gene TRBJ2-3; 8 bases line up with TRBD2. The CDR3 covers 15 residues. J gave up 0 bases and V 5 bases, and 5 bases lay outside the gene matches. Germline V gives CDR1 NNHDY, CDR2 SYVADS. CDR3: CASSRTGTSAETLYF. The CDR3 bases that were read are TGTGCCAGCAGCCGGACTGGGACTAGTGCAGAA.

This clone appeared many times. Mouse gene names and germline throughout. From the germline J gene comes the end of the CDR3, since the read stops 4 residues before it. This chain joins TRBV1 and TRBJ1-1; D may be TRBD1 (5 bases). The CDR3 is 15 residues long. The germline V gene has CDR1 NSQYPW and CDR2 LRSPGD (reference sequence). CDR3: CTCSADLRARAEVFF. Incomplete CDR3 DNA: TGCACCTGCAGTGCAGATCTCAGGGCGCGGGCA.

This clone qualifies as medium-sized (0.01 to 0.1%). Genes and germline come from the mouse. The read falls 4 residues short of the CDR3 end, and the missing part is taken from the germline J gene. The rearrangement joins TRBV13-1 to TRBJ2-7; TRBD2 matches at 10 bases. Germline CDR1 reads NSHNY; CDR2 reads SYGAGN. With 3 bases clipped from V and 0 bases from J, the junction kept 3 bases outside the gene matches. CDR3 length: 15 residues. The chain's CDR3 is CASSGTGGASYEQYF. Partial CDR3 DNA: TGTGCCAGCAGTGGGACTGGGGGCGCCTCCTAT.

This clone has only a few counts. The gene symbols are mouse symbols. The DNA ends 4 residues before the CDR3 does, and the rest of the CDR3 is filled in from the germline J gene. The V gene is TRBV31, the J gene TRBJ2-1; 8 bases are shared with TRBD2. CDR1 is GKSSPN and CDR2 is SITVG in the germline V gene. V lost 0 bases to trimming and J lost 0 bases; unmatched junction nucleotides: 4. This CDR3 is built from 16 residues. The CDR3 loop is CAWSLGLGDNYAEQFF. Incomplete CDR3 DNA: TGTGCCTGGAGTCTAGGACTGGGAGATAACTATGCT.

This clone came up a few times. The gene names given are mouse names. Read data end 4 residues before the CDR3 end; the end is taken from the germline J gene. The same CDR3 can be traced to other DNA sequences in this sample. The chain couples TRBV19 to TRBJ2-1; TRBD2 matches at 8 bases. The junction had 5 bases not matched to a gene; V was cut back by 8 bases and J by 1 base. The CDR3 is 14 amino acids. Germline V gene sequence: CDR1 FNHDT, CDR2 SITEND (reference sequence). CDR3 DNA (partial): TGTGCCAGTAAGACTGGGGTGAACTATGCT. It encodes CASKTGVNYA. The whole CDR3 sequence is CASKTGVNYAEQFF.

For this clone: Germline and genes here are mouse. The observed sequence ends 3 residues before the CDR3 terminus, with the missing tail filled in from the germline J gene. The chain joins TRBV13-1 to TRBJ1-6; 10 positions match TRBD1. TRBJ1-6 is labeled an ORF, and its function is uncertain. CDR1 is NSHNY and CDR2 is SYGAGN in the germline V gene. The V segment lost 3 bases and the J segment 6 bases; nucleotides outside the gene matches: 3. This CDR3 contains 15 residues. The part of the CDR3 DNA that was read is TGTGCCAGCAGTGCCCGGGACAGGGGTAATTCGCCC. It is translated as CASSARDRGNSP. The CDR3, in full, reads CASSARDRGNSPLYF.

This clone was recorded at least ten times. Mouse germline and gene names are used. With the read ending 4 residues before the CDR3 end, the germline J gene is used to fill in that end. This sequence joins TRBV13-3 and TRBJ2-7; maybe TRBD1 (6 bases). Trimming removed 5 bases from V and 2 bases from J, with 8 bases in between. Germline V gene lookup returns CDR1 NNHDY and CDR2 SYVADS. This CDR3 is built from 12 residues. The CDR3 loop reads CASRQGTYEQYF. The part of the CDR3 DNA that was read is TGTGCCAGCAGGCAGGGGACCTAT.

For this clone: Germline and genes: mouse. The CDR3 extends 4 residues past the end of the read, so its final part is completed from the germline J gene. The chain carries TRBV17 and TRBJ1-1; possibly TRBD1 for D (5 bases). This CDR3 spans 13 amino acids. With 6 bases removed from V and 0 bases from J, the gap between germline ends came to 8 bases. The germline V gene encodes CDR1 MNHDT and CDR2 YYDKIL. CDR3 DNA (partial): TGTGCTAGCAGCAGGGTCGCAAACACA. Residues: CASSRVANT. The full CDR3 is CASSRVANTEVFF.

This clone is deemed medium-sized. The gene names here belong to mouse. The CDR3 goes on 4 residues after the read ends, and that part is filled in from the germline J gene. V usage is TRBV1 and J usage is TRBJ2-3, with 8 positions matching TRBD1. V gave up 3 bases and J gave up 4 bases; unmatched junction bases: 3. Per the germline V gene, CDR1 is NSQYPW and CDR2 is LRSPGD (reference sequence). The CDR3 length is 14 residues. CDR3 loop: CTCSARGRPETLYF. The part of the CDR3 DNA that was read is TGCACCTGCAGTGCCAGGGGGCGCCCAGAA.

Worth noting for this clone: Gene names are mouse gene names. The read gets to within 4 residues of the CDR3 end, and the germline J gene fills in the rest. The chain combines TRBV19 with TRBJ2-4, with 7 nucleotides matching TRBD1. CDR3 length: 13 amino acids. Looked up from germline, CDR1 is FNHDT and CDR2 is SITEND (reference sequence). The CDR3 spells CASSPGTENTLYF. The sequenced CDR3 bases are TGTGCCAGCAGTCCCGGGACAGAAAAC.

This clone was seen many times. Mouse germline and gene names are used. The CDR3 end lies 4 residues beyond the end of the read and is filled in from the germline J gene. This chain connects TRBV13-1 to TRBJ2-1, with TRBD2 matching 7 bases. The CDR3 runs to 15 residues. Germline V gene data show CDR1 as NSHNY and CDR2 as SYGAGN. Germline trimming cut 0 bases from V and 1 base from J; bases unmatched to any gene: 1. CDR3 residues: CASSDGGGNYAEQFF. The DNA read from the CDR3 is TGTGCCAGCAGTGATGGGGGGGGGAACTATGCT.